This T cell receptor beta chain was obtained from a study of CD8 T cells in Susac syndrome. The CDR3 extends over 14 amino acids. The ends were cut back, 7 bases at V and 0 bases at J, with 13 bases in the middle. Germline CDR1 is SGHRS and CDR2 is YFSETQ. A quantity of about 0.45 to 1 ug RNA underwent reverse transcription using random hexamers. TCRdb processed the immunoSEQ multiplex PCR reads anew with MiXCR; each CDR3 protein has one entry. The sample gives about 250,000 distinct CDR3 sequences, around 93% of which show up once; around 0.07% is in the top ten. It was treatment-naive patients with stable or active relapsing-remitting disease who made up the multiple sclerosis controls. TEMRA cells were FACS-enriched, with CD8+ and CD4+ T cells isolated negatively.

The sequence was collected from a human donor with multiple sclerosis. The V call is TRBV5-1, the J call TRBJ2-5; possibly TRBD1 or TRBD2 for D (6 bases each). The sequenced material came from CD4+ T cells from PBMCs. CDR3 sequence reads: CASRPRGDQETQYF. DNA for the CDR3: TGCGCCAGCCGCCCGAGGGGGGACCAAGAGACCCAGTACTTC.